This T cell receptor beta chain was retrieved from a study of B cell selection in AIRE deficiency. The study's findings and limits: Of some 3,300 shared Treg TCRbeta sequences, over 25% were healthy-only, approximately 10% patient-only.

In the case of this clone: Its antigen is currently unknown.

Sorting defined conventional CD4 T cells as CD4+CD127+. Sequencing used immunoSEQ multiplex PCR; TCRdb keeps in-frame clones, though not all of them. This table has about 27,000 clones, about 95% appearing once. Germline V gene sequence: CDR1 MNHNY, CDR2 SVGAGI (reference sequence). V was cut by 10 bases and J by 4 bases, with 20 bases left in between. This CDR3 is 15 amino acids long. The sequenced material came from CD4+CD127+ conventional T cells sorted from PBMCs. The clonotype was recovered from a human donor in good health. This chain connects TRBV6-6 to TRBJ1-3; no reliable D call. The CDR3 region has the DNA TGTGCCACCAAAATCCTAAGGAATCCGGGAAACACCATATATTTT. This encodes CATKILRNPGNTIYF.